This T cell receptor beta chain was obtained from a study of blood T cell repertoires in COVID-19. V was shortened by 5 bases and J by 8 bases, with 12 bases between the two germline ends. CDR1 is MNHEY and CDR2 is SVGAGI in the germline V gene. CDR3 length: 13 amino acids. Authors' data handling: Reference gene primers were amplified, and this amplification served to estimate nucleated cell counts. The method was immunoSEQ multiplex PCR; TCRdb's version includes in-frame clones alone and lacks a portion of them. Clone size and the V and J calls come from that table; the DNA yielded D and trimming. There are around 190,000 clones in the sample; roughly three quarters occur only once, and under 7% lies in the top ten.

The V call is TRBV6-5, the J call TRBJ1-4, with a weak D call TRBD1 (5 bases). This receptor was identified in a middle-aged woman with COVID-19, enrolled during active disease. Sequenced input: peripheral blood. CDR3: CASSIPGEEKLFF. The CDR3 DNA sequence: TGTGCCAGCAGTATCCCGGGGGAGGAAAAACTGTTTTTT.